Included here is one TCR beta chain sequence, with context. This sample is drawn from a study of blood T cell repertoires in COVID-19. Study-level information: Samples of COVID-19 (acute and convalescent) were obtained from the United States, Italy and Spain.

The V end lost 8 bases, the J end lost 0 bases, and 11 bases lay between the germline ends. The length of the CDR3 is 15 residues. The V gene's germline CDR1 is MNHEY and CDR2 SMNVEV (reference sequence). Authors' analysis steps: Amplification of reference gene primers was used by the study to estimate nucleated cell counts. Repertoires were generated with immunoSEQ multiplex PCR, while TCRdb's copy carries only in-frame clones and drops some. The V and J calls and clone size are taken from that table; D and trimming were inferred from the DNA. The sample gives 90,000 to 120,000 clones, less than 90% of which show up once; about 4.2% is in the top ten.

The chain has TRBV27 and TRBJ2-6; no definite D call. The TCR comes from a human donor in a cohort sampled during active COVID-19. Sequencing was carried out using peripheral blood. In DNA form, the CDR3 reads TGTGCCAGCCGGAACAGCCCCTCTGGGGCCAACGTCCTGACTTTC. Protein product: CASRNSPSGANVLTF.